These 27 T cell receptor beta chains were sequenced from one sample in a study of identical twins. TCRdb reprocessed the 5' RACE reads with MiXCR, giving one entry per CDR3 protein. The sample includes fewer than 650,000 distinct CDR3 sequences, roughly 9.5% seen only once; the top ten take 3%. This sample also appeared in a second study, on yellow fever vaccine responses in identical twins.

Sequencing used PBMCs. The receptor set was obtained from a woman between 18 and 30 years old in good health.

This clonotype was detected ten times or more. The chain uses TRBV11-2 and TRBJ2-1; tentatively, D is TRBD1 or TRBD2 (5 bases each). Germline V gene data show CDR1 as SGHAT and CDR2 as FQNNGV. The CDR3 sequence is 11 residues long. Trimming removed 4 bases from V and 9 bases from J, with 7 bases in between. Written as DNA, the CDR3 is TGTGCCAGCAGCTGGGGGAGTGAGCAGTTCTTC. Its translation: CASSWGSEQFF.

Many counts were recorded for this clonotype. The chain has TRBV7-9 and TRBJ2-3, with 9 nucleotides matching TRBD1. The length of the CDR3 is 15 residues. V lost 4 bases, J lost 1 base, and 3 bases stayed unmatched. The V gene's germline CDR1 is SEHNR and CDR2 FQNEAQ (reference sequence). The CDR3 region is CASSSQGAGTDTQYF. Here the CDR3 DNA reads TGTGCCAGCAGCTCACAGGGGGCGGGCACAGATACGCAGTATTTT.

This clonotype was picked up many times. V is TRBV28 and J is TRBJ1-5, with D unresolved. Trimming left V 6 bases short and J 2 bases short, with 17 bases between. The CDR3 is 16 amino acids. Germline V gives CDR1 MDHEN, CDR2 SYDVKM. The CDR3 spells CASRIPGLAGNQPQHF. The CDR3 bases are TGTGCCAGCAGAATCCCTGGTCTAGCGGGCAATCAGCCCCAGCATTTT. The full variable domain, with the rest looked up from reference TRBV28 and TRBJ1-5, is DVKVTQSSRYLVKRTGEKVFLECVQDMDHENMFWYRQDPGLGLRLIYFSYDVKMKEKGDIPEGYSVSREKKERFSLILESASTNQTSMYLCASRIPGLAGNQPQHFGDGTRLSIL.

This clonotype has at least ten counts. The rearrangement joins TRBV29-1 to TRBJ2-7; 8 nucleotides align to TRBD1. CDR3 size: 14 residues. In germline, CDR1 is SQVTM, CDR2 ANQGSEA. Germline trimming cut 4 bases from V and 0 bases from J; bases unmatched to any gene: 5. The CDR3 DNA follows: TGCAGCGTTGGACAGGGGCCGAGCTCCTACGAGCAGTACTTC. Translating gives CSVGQGPSSYEQYF.

The table lists this clonotype with a few counts. The chain is built from TRBV7-9 and TRBJ2-1; TRBD1 might be the D (5 bases). The V end was cut by 8 bases, the J end by 6 bases, with 17 bases between. The germline V gene encodes CDR1 SEHNR and CDR2 FQNEAQ (reference sequence). CDR3 size: 14 residues. This CDR3 reads CASVWPTVINEQFF. The CDR3 DNA reads as TGTGCCAGCGTGTGGCCGACAGTGATCAATGAGCAGTTCTTC.

This clonotype was observed many times. The J gene is TRBJ2-3, the V gene TRBV9, with D unresolved. The V gene lost 4 bases and the J gene lost 6 bases, with 12 bases spanning the gap. This CDR3 spans 13 amino acids. Germline CDR1 reads SGDLS; CDR2 reads YYNGEE. The CDR3: CASSPVIADTQYF. DNA of the CDR3: TGTGCCAGCAGCCCGGTAATTGCCGATACGCAGTATTTT. Together with reference TRBV9 and TRBJ2-3, the CDR3 gives the full variable domain: DSGVTQTPKHLITATGQRVTLRCSPRSGDLSVYWYQQSLDQGLQFLIQYYNGEERAKGNILERFSAQQFPDLHSELNLSSLELGDSALYFCASSPVIADTQYFGPGTRLTVL.

In this sample, this clonotype turned up a few times. The chain has TRBV20-1 and TRBJ1-2; D is perhaps TRBD1 (6 bases). This CDR3 has 14 amino acids. V shed 0 bases and J shed 4 bases, with 12 bases lying between them. Germline CDR1 is DFQATT and CDR2 is SNEGSKA (reference sequence). The CDR3 loop reads CSARDGGGAYGYTF. CDR3 nucleotide sequence: TGCAGTGCTAGAGATGGGGGGGGCGCCTATGGCTACACCTTC.

This clonotype was seen many times. This chain joins TRBV5-5 and TRBJ2-3; 8 positions agree with TRBD2. With V trimmed by 0 bases and J by 4 bases, 4 bases remained unmatched. Germline values: CDR1 SGHKS, CDR2 YYEKEE (reference sequence). This CDR3 is built from 15 residues. CDR3 sequence: CASSLAGRAADTQYF. The CDR3 DNA reads as TGTGCCAGCAGCTTGGCCGGGAGGGCCGCAGATACGCAGTATTTT.

This clonotype was seen ten or more times. The chain employs TRBV12-3 or TRBV12-4 and TRBJ2-7; D not resolved. V was clipped by 7 bases and J by 3 bases, with 4 bases between them. The CDR3 extends over 10 amino acids. CDR3 sequence (DNA): TGTGCCAGCATTAACTACGAGCAGTACTTC. Translated: CASINYEQYF.

This clonotype was counted a few times. This chain joins TRBV7-3 and TRBJ1-6, with 7 bases fitting TRBD1. Losses at the gene ends were 5 bases for V and 10 bases for J; bases not matched to a gene: 8. Germline V lookup: CDR1 SGHTA, CDR2 FQGTGA. CDR3 length: 14 residues. The CDR3 protein is CASSPTGPGSPLHF. The CDR3 coding sequence is TGTGCCAGCAGCCCGACAGGGCCAGGGTCACCCCTCCACTTT.

This clonotype was counted between two and nine times. The chain employs TRBV2 and TRBJ1-1; D is undetermined. CDR1 and CDR2 from the germline V gene are SNHLY and FYNNEI. V dropped 1 base and J dropped 4 bases, with 13 bases sitting between them. The CDR3 has 15 residues. The CDR3 spells CASSEEAQYGTEAFF. CDR3 DNA: TGTGCCAGCAGTGAAGAGGCCCAGTATGGCACTGAAGCTTTCTTT.

This clonotype has a handful of counts. The chain couples TRBV18 to TRBJ1-1, with D possibly TRBD1 on 6 matching bases. Looked up from germline, CDR1 is KGHSH and CDR2 is LQKENI. Trimming removed 4 bases at V and 2 bases at J, with 14 bases between. The CDR3 runs to 15 residues. CDR3 nucleotides: TGTGCCAGCTCACTAAAAGGGGGAGAAAACACTGAAGCTTTCTTT. Its protein product is CASSLKGGENTEAFF.

The chain is built from TRBV5-4 and TRBJ2-2, with 10 bases identical to TRBD2. This CDR3 is built from 21 residues. CDR1 and CDR2 from the germline V gene are SGHNT and YYREEE (reference sequence). V lost 1 base and J lost 4; bases outside the gene matches: 19. In nucleotides, the CDR3 is TGTGCCAGCAGCTTGCCTCCATTTGAGCGGGGGGGTGTTGATTCCACCGGGGAGCTGTTTTTT. It is translated as CASSLPPFERGGVDSTGELFF.

In this sample, this clonotype turned up a few times. The rearrangement uses TRBV6-5 and TRBJ2-5; the match to TRBD2 covers 9 bases. Germline CDR1 and CDR2: MNHEY and SVGAGI. V shed 0 bases and J 5 bases; nucleotides not matched to a gene: 7. The CDR3 contains 16 residues. DNA for the CDR3: TGTGCCAGCAGTTACTCACGGGCTAGCGGGGCGGAGACCCAGTACTTC. It codes for CASSYSRASGAETQYF.

This clonotype showed up many times. V and J are TRBV24-1 and TRBJ2-3; TRBD2 is a possible D gene (6 bases). Trimming shortened V by 9 bases and J by 3 bases, and 12 bases separated the two germline ends. CDR3 length: 13 residues. Germline CDR1 and CDR2: KGHDR and SFDVKD. CDR3 sequence (DNA): TGTGCCACCGCTCGGCGGGAAACAGATACGCAGTATTTT. Its protein product is CATARRETDTQYF.

The rearrangement joins TRBV7-2 to TRBJ2-5, with 7 bases that match TRBD2. The V segment lost 5 bases and the J segment 5 bases; nucleotides outside the gene matches: 14. CDR1 is SGHTA, CDR2 FQGNSA, per germline. This CDR3 spans 16 amino acids. Here the CDR3 reads CASSPGDYPRGETQYF. The CDR3 coding sequence is TGTGCCAGCAGCCCTGGGGACTACCCTCGGGGGGAGACCCAGTACTTC.

The V and J genes are TRBV10-2 and TRBJ2-7, with D perhaps TRBD1 or TRBD2 (6 bases each). Germline values: CDR1 WSHSY, CDR2 SAAADI. CDR3 size: 13 residues. V was cut by 7 bases and J by 4 bases, with 14 bases left in between. CDR3 DNA: TGCGCCAGCAAGGTAACAGGGACTTACGAGCAGTACTTC. As protein: CASKVTGTYEQYF.

The sample holds a few counts of this clonotype. This chain connects TRBV5-1 to TRBJ1-1; D unresolved. This CDR3 is built from 14 residues. The V end lost 7 bases, the J end lost 0 bases, and 13 bases lay between the germline ends. The germline V gene encodes CDR1 SGHRS and CDR2 YFSETQ. CDR3 nucleotides: TGCGCCAGCTGCGCGATCGAAATGAACACTGAAGCTTTCTTT. Translation gives CASCAIEMNTEAFF.

This clonotype was observed many times. As DNA, the CDR3 is TGTGCCAGCAGCTTAGGAGACAGGAACACTGAAGCTTTCTTT. Translation gives CASSLGDRNTEAFF. The chain employs TRBV7-9 and TRBJ1-1, with TRBD1 as a possible D gene (5 bases). The germline V and J ends were trimmed by 1 base and 1 base, with 7 bases remaining between them. Germline V lookup: CDR1 SEHNR, CDR2 FQNEAQ (reference sequence). The CDR3 runs 14 residues.

The genes are TRBV20-1 and TRBJ2-7; 10 bases are shared with TRBD1. V shed 2 bases and J 5 bases; nucleotides not matched to a gene: 6. This CDR3 spans 14 amino acids. Germline CDR1 DFQATT, CDR2 SNEGSKA (reference sequence). CDR3 bases: TGCAGTGCTAGAAGGGACAGGGGAGCCCACGAGCAGTACTTC. It is translated as CSARRDRGAHEQYF.

The rearrangement uses TRBV3-1 and TRBJ1-1; no reliable D call. The length of the CDR3 is 15 residues. Germline V lookup: CDR1 LGHDT, CDR2 YNNKEL (reference sequence). Trimming took 0 bases from V and 2 from J, leaving 10 bases between them. CDR3 nucleotides: TGTGCCAGCAGCCAAGACAGGTCACCCAACACTGAAGCTTTCTTT. It yields the protein CASSQDRSPNTEAFF.

This clonotype was detected only a few times. The chain employs TRBV7-2 and TRBJ2-7; D call uncertain. The germline V gene has CDR1 SGHTA and CDR2 FQGNSA. The V and J ends lost 2 bases and 7 bases respectively, with 18 bases between them. The length of the CDR3 is 15 residues. The chain's CDR3 is CASSLIGGNQREQYF. CDR3 coding DNA: TGTGCCAGCAGCTTAATCGGCGGCAACCAGAGAGAGCAGTACTTC.

This clonotype occurred many times. V and J are TRBV20-1 and TRBJ2-2, with D unresolved. The germline V gene has CDR1 DFQATT and CDR2 SNEGSKA (reference sequence). The CDR3 spans 13 residues. The V gene lost 4 bases and the J gene lost 1 base, with 7 bases spanning the gap. The CDR3 DNA reads as TGCAGTGCTACCTCAGGGAACACCGGGGAGCTGTTTTTT. As protein: CSATSGNTGELFF.

This clonotype was recorded many times. The chain's CDR3 is CASSLGTVGNEQFF. CDR3 bases: TGTGCCAGCAGCTTAGGCACAGTGGGAAATGAGCAGTTCTTC. The chain couples TRBV11-2 to TRBJ2-1, with D unresolved. Germline CDR1 is SGHAT and CDR2 is FQNNGV. There are 14 residues in the CDR3. V lost 1 base to trimming and J lost 7 bases, with 11 bases between them.

This clonotype appeared a few times. This chain joins TRBV6-1 and TRBJ1-1; D possibly corresponds to TRBD1 (5 bases). The CDR3 is 14 amino acids. Germline CDR1 reads MNHNS; CDR2 reads SASEGT. Between the trimmed V and J ends, which lost 3 bases and 1 base, there was a span of 9 bases. The CDR3 reads CASSEAGGNTEAFF. Written as DNA, the CDR3 is TGTGCCAGCAGTGAGGCGGGGGGGAACACTGAAGCTTTCTTT.

This clonotype was observed a few times. The gene calls are TRBV12-3 or TRBV12-4 and TRBJ2-7; TRBD1 agrees at 7 bases. V lost 5 bases, J lost 0 bases, and 4 bases stayed unmatched. The CDR3 is 14 residues long. CDR3 in amino acids: CASSRTGVSYEQYF. The CDR3 bases are TGTGCCAGCAGTCGAACAGGGGTCTCCTACGAGCAGTACTTC.

This clonotype was picked up many times. The chain couples TRBV9 to TRBJ1-1; 7 nucleotides match TRBD1. This CDR3 is built from 15 residues. V dropped 3 bases and J dropped 0; count of bases not matched to a gene: 5. Looked up from germline, CDR1 is SGDLS and CDR2 is YYNGEE. CDR3 sequence: CASSAQGVLNTEAFF. The CDR3, as DNA: TGTGCCAGCAGCGCCCAGGGGGTATTGAACACTGAAGCTTTCTTT.